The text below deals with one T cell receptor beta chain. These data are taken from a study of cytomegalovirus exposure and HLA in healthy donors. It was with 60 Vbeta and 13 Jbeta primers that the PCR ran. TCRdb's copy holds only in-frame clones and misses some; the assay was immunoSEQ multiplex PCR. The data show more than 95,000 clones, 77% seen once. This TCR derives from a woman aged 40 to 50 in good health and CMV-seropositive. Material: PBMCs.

The CDR3, as DNA: TGCGCCAGCAGCTCGAGGACTAGCGGGAGTCAAGAGCAGTTCTTC. As protein: CASSSRTSGSQEQFF. V is TRBV5-1 and J is TRBJ2-1, with TRBD2 matching over 13 bases. From germline, CDR1 is SGHRS and CDR2 YFSETQ. The CDR3 covers 15 residues. With V trimmed by 3 bases and J by 10 bases, 7 bases remained unmatched.